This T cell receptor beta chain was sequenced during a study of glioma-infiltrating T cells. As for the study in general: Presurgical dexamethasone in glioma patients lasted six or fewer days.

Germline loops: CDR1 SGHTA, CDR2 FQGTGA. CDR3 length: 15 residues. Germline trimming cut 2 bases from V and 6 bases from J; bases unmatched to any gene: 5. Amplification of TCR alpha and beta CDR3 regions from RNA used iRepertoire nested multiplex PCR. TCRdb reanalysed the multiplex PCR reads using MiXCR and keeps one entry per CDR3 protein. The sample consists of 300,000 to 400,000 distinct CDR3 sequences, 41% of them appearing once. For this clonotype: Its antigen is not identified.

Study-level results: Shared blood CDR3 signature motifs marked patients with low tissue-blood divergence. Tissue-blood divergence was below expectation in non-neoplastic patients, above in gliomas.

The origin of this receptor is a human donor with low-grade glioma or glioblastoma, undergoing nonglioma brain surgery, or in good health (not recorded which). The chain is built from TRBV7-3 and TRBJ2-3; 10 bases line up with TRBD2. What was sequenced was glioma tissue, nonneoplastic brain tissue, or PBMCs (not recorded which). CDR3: CASSLSSGSGDTQYF. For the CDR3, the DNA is TGTGCCAGCAGCTTATCTAGCGGGAGTGGGGATACGCAGTATTTT.